The 20 T cell receptor beta chains presented below share a single source sample, sequenced in a study of cytomegalovirus exposure and HLA in healthy donors. The PCR ran on 60 Vbeta and 13 Jbeta primers. Using immunoSEQ multiplex PCR, the repertoire was profiled, and TCRdb retains in-frame clones only, with some absent. Of about 180,000 clones in the sample, just under 80% were seen once. The source material was PBMCs. These receptors all stem from a woman aged 25 to 45 in good health and CMV-seronegative.

The chain uses TRBV11-1 and TRBJ2-7; 10 nucleotides agree with TRBD2. The CDR3 totals 15 residues. Trimming at V came to 5 bases and at J to 3 bases, leaving 7 bases not matched to a gene. The germline V gene encodes CDR1 SGHAT and CDR2 FQDESV (reference sequence). The CDR3 bases are TGTGCCAGCAGCCCTCGCTGGACTAGCGGCTACGAGCAGTACTTC. It specifies CASSPRWTSGYEQYF.

This chain uses TRBV25-1 with TRBJ2-2; tentatively, D is TRBD2 (7 bases). V was clipped by 3 bases and J by 4 bases, with 12 bases between them. Germline V CDR1 and CDR2: MGHDK, SYGVNS. The CDR3 is made up of 15 amino acids. Here the CDR3 reads CASSDRGAVTGELFF. The CDR3 DNA follows: TGTGCCAGCAGTGATCGGGGGGCTGTCACCGGGGAGCTGTTTTTT.

This chain uses TRBV4-2 with TRBJ1-1; D gene uncertain. The CDR3 spans 13 residues. CDR1 is LGHNA, CDR2 YNFKEQ, per germline. V was cut by 4 bases and J by 0 bases, with 6 bases left in between. CDR3: CASSRAVNTEAFF. In DNA, the CDR3 is TGTGCCAGCAGCCGGGCAGTGAACACTGAAGCTTTCTTT.

The count of this clone is one. The chain uses TRBV6-5 and TRBJ2-7; 8 bases are shared with TRBD2. The germline V gene encodes CDR1 MNHEY and CDR2 SVGAGI. The CDR3 is 13 residues long. V was clipped by 6 bases and J by 10 bases; unmatched bases: 11. The CDR3 sequence: CASSYTGGAPQYF. DNA for the CDR3: TGTGCCAGCAGCTACACGGGGGGGGCTCCTCAGTACTTC.

This clone was counted a single time. V and J are TRBV28 and TRBJ1-1; D possibly corresponds to TRBD1 (5 bases). The CDR3 loop spans 14 amino acids. Between the trimmed V and J ends, which lost 7 bases and 4 bases, there was a span of 16 bases. The germline CDR1 and CDR2 sequences are MDHEN and SYDVKM. The CDR3 DNA reads as TGTGCCAGCACCCTACCCGGGGGGACCACTGAAGCTTTCTTT. Translating gives CASTLPGGTTEAFF.

This rearrangement joins TRBV2 to TRBJ2-1; D unresolved. The V end was cut by 7 bases, the J end by 6 bases, with 13 bases between. Germline lookup yields CDR1 SNHLY and CDR2 FYNNEI. CDR3 length: 13 amino acids. For the CDR3, the DNA is TGTGCCAGCACCAGAACCCCGCCCAATGAGCAGTTCTTC. Translating it yields CASTRTPPNEQFF.

The chain is built from TRBV9 and TRBJ2-7; 10 bases are a match to TRBD1. Germline V lookup: CDR1 SGDLS, CDR2 YYNGEE. This CDR3 region has 15 residues. V was clipped by 0 bases and J by 3 bases; unmatched bases: 3. The CDR3 sequence is CASSVEGQGNYEQYF. The DNA of the CDR3 is TGTGCCAGCAGCGTAGAGGGACAGGGGAACTACGAGCAGTACTTC.

This chain joins TRBV15 and TRBJ2-6, with a tentative D call TRBD1 (5 bases). The V end lost 0 bases, the J end lost 2 bases, and 5 bases lay between the germline ends. Germline V gives CDR1 LNHNV, CDR2 YYDKDF (reference sequence). The CDR3 has 15 residues. The CDR3 reads CATSREGAGANVLTF. DNA of the CDR3: TGTGCCACCAGCAGAGAAGGGGCTGGGGCCAACGTCCTGACTTTC.

The V gene is TRBV7-9, the J gene TRBJ1-4, with D unresolved. Looked up from germline, CDR1 is SEHNR and CDR2 is FQNEAQ (reference sequence). CDR3 length: 14 amino acids. V lost 5 bases and J lost 8, with 15 bases in between. CDR3 loop: CASSEGARYEKLFF. As DNA, the CDR3 is TGTGCCAGCAGCGAGGGCGCGCGGTACGAAAAACTGTTTTTT.

This chain joins TRBV7-6 and TRBJ2-3; 9 bases map to TRBD2. V trimming: 5 bases; J trimming: 6 bases; junction bases outside the gene matches: 6. Germline V gene sequence: CDR1 SGHVS, CDR2 FNYEAQ. The CDR3 extends over 14 amino acids. For the CDR3, the DNA is TGTGCCAGCAGCCCCGAGCGGGGGGCCGATACGCAGTATTTT. Protein: CASSPERGADTQYF.

The chain couples TRBV19 to TRBJ1-1; 8 nucleotides match TRBD1. The J segment lost 5 bases and the V segment lost 2 bases, leaving 4 bases of the junction unmatched. CDR3 length equals 14 residues. Per germline, CDR1 LNHDA and CDR2 SQIVND (reference sequence). Here the CDR3 DNA reads TGTGCCAGTAGTATAACAGGGGGGGAGACTGAAGCTTTCTTT. This sequence encodes CASSITGGETEAFF.

The CDR3 DNA follows: TGTGCCATCGGACAGGGAGGCTACGAGCAGTACTTC. It yields the protein CAIGQGGYEQYF. The V and J genes are TRBV10-3 and TRBJ2-7, with 8 positions matching TRBD1. Germline CDR1 is ENHRY and CDR2 is SYGVKD. This CDR3 comprises 12 residues. Trimming removed 8 bases from V and 3 bases from J; junction bases left unmatched: 3.

The V call is TRBV9, the J call TRBJ1-2; TRBD1 aligns across 7 bases. CDR1 SGDLS and CDR2 YYNGEE come from the germline V gene. CDR3 length equals 14 residues. V trimming: 2 bases; J trimming: 2 bases; junction bases outside the gene matches: 3. CDR3 protein: CASSVTQGNYGYTF. The CDR3 nucleotides are TGTGCCAGCAGCGTCACACAGGGGAACTATGGCTACACCTTC.

The rearrangement joins TRBV14 to TRBJ2-5; possible D gene TRBD1, 6 bases. V lost 4 bases to trimming and J lost 4 bases, with 13 bases between them. The CDR3 totals 14 residues. The germline gives CDR1 SGHDN, CDR2 FVKESK. The CDR3 is CASSPEQGTETQYF. The CDR3 coding sequence is TGTGCCAGCAGCCCAGAACAGGGTACAGAGACCCAGTACTTC.

This clone has more than one count but fewer than ten. This chain links TRBV15 with TRBJ1-1, with D possibly matching TRBD1 (5 bases). The CDR3 totals 15 residues. V shed 5 bases and J shed 3 bases, with 16 bases lying between them. Germline V gives CDR1 LNHNV, CDR2 YYDKDF (reference sequence). The CDR3: CATSPRPDRYTEAFF. CDR3 coding DNA: TGTGCCACCAGCCCCCGCCCCGACAGATACACTGAAGCTTTCTTT.

V usage is TRBV15 and J usage is TRBJ2-3; tentatively, D is TRBD1 (6 bases). V lost 8 bases to trimming and J lost 2 bases, with 14 bases between them. Germline CDR1 LNHNV, CDR2 YYDKDF (reference sequence). The CDR3 runs to 14 residues. CDR3 in amino acids: CATEMGADTDTQYF. In DNA form, the CDR3 reads TGTGCCACCGAAATGGGGGCAGACACAGATACGCAGTATTTT.

The chain is built from TRBV30 and TRBJ1-1; D gene uncertain. There are 11 residues in the CDR3. CDR1 and CDR2 (germline): GTSNPN, SVGIG (reference sequence). CDR3 coding DNA: TGTGCTTGCCATCGGAGCACTGAAGCTTTCTTT. As protein: CACHRSTEAFF.

The chain recombines TRBV25-1 with TRBJ2-5; D call uncertain. This CDR3 has 15 residues. The V gene's germline CDR1 is MGHDK and CDR2 SYGVNS. V lost 2 bases and J 4 bases, leaving 14 bases between the germline ends. The CDR3 protein is CASSELREAGETQYF. DNA of the CDR3: TGTGCCAGCAGTGAACTACGAGAGGCTGGAGAGACCCAGTACTTC.

The chain couples TRBV2 to TRBJ2-7; possible D gene TRBD1, 6 bases. Germline V lookup: CDR1 SNHLY, CDR2 FYNNEI. The CDR3 runs 14 residues. V was pared by 9 bases and J by 1 base, with 16 bases between. CDR3 sequence reads: CARNRVEVSYEQYF. CDR3 nucleotide sequence: TGTGCCAGGAACAGGGTTGAGGTGTCCTACGAGCAGTACTTC.

The chain couples TRBV5-1 to TRBJ2-7, with 10 nucleotides matching TRBD2. J lost 2 bases, V lost 0 bases, and 8 bases had no gene match. The CDR3 spans 17 residues. Germline CDR1 is SGHRS and CDR2 is YFSETQ. In DNA form, the CDR3 reads TGCGCCAGCAGCTTGGGCCCGACTAGCGGGCGCGCCTACGAGCAGTACTTC. Translation gives CASSLGPTSGRAYEQYF.